The sequence of this T cell receptor beta chain was determined in a study of OX40 agonist ivuxolimab in advanced cancers. TCRdb's table, derived via immunoSEQ multiplex PCR, lists solely in-frame clones and lacks some. The sample includes more than 35,000 clones, about 80% of them seen just once. Systemic immunosuppression or a history of autoimmune disease excluded patients. V dropped 7 bases and J dropped 4; count of bases not matched to a gene: 2. CDR3 length: 14 amino acids. Germline CDR1 reads SQVTM; CDR2 reads ANQGSEA. The receptor was isolated from an adult with an advanced solid tumor such as melanoma, head and neck, liver or kidney cancer. The sample was CD4+ or CD8+ T cells sorted from blood, taken in a trial of the OX40 agonist ivuxolimab. The chain links TRBV29-1 to TRBJ2-2, with TRBD2 matching over 14 bases. The CDR3 sequence: CSAGTSGGTGELFF. The CDR3 nucleotides are TGCAGCGCCGGGACTAGCGGGGGCACCGGGGAGCTGTTTTTT.